This is a list of T cell receptor beta chains from one sample in a study of shared T cell receptors in the human thymus. Here immunoSEQ multiplex PCR was the method, and the copy in TCRdb shows in-frame clones only, minus some. The data contain about 380,000 clones, 85% to 95% of them singletons. The sequencing input was thymocytes. These TCRs come from a human donor. The CDR3 runs from the conserved cysteine through the conserved F or W. The order of the fields is CDR3 DNA, CDR3 protein, clone size, D gene, V gene, J gene. A D gene is named only where the DNA matches it firmly. Expanded clones get a size class; other rows say once, few or many, or leave the size out.

CDR3nt: TGTGCCAGCAGCGACCCAGGGGTTGGCTACACCTTC
CDR3aa: CASSDPGVGYTF
abundance: .
d_gene: .
v_gene: TRBV11-2
j_gene: TRBJ1-2

CDR3nt: TGTGCCAGCAGCGTAGCCCTAACAGGGACCGGCACAGATACGCAGTATTTT
CDR3aa: CASSVALTGTGTDTQYF
abundance: .
d_gene: .
v_gene: TRBV9
j_gene: TRBJ2-3

CDR3nt: TGTGCCAGCAGCTTAGCATGGGGGACAGGAGTCCTGAACACTGAAGCTTTCTTT
CDR3aa: CASSLAWGTGVLNTEAFF
abundance: .
d_gene: TRBD1
v_gene: TRBV7-9
j_gene: TRBJ1-1

CDR3nt: TGTGCCAGCAGCGTCTTAGAGGGGGAGACCCAGTACTTC
CDR3aa: CASSVLEGETQYF
abundance: .
d_gene: .
v_gene: TRBV5-4
j_gene: TRBJ2-5

CDR3nt: TGTGCCAGCAGCGCCCAGAGGACAGATACGCAGTATTTT
CDR3aa: CASSAQRTDTQYF
abundance: .
d_gene: .
v_gene: TRBV9
j_gene: TRBJ2-3

CDR3nt: TGTGCCAGCAGCCAGCCCCCGGGACAGGGGGTGGCTAACAATGAGCAGTTCTTC
CDR3aa: CASSQPPGQGVANNEQFF
abundance: .
d_gene: TRBD1
v_gene: TRBV28
j_gene: TRBJ2-1

CDR3nt: TGTGCCTGGGCCAAACTAGCGGCCACCTACAATGAGCAGTTCTTC
CDR3aa: CAWAKLAATYNEQFF
abundance: .
d_gene: TRBD2
v_gene: TRBV30
j_gene: TRBJ2-1

CDR3nt: TGTGCCCCACAGGGGGGCTACACCTTC
CDR3aa: CAPQGGYTF
abundance: .
d_gene: TRBD1
v_gene: TRBV19
j_gene: TRBJ1-2

CDR3nt: TGTGCCAGCAGCCTTCTCGATAGCGGGGCCCTCTACGAGCAGTACTTC
CDR3aa: CASSLLDSGALYEQYF
abundance: .
d_gene: TRBD2
v_gene: TRBV28
j_gene: TRBJ2-7

CDR3nt: TGTGCCACCAGCAGAGTTGGTAGCGGGAGTTACGAGCAGTACTTC
CDR3aa: CATSRVGSGSYEQYF
abundance: .
d_gene: TRBD2
v_gene: TRBV15
j_gene: TRBJ2-7

CDR3nt: TGTGCCAGCAGTTTCTACCAGGGAGCCTCCTACGAGCAGTACTTC
CDR3aa: CASSFYQGASYEQYF
abundance: .
d_gene: .
v_gene: TRBV28
j_gene: TRBJ2-7

CDR3nt: TGTGCCAGCAGCTTAGGCGGGGCGGAGGACTACGAGCAGTACTTC
CDR3aa: CASSLGGAEDYEQYF
abundance: .
d_gene: .
v_gene: TRBV11-3
j_gene: TRBJ2-7

CDR3nt: TGTGCCAGCGACAAGGGTAAACTTAATGAAAAACTGTTTTTT
CDR3aa: CASDKGKLNEKLFF
abundance: .
d_gene: .
v_gene: TRBV28
j_gene: TRBJ1-4

CDR3nt: TGCGCCAGCAGCCAAGAAAGGGCGGGAGAACCCTACAATGAGCAGTTCTTC
CDR3aa: CASSQERAGEPYNEQFF
abundance: .
d_gene: TRBD2
v_gene: TRBV4-3
j_gene: TRBJ2-1

CDR3nt: TGTGCCAGCAACACCGGACAGGGGACCTACGAGCAGTACTTC
CDR3aa: CASNTGQGTYEQYF
abundance: .
d_gene: TRBD1
v_gene: TRBV28
j_gene: TRBJ2-7

CDR3nt: TGTGCCAGCAGAGACGGGTCCCCCGCCTACGAGCAGTACTTC
CDR3aa: CASRDGSPAYEQYF
abundance: .
d_gene: .
v_gene: TRBV2
j_gene: TRBJ2-7

CDR3nt: TGTGCCAGCAGCGTAGACAGGGATTTTGCAACTAATGAAAAACTGTTTTTT
CDR3aa: CASSVDRDFATNEKLFF
abundance: .
d_gene: .
v_gene: TRBV9
j_gene: TRBJ1-4

CDR3nt: TGTGCCAGCAGGCCGCTCTATGGCTACACCTTC
CDR3aa: CASRPLYGYTF
abundance: once
d_gene: .
v_gene: TRBV6-5
j_gene: TRBJ1-2

CDR3nt: TGCGCCAGCAGCTCCCACCTCCGGGACACTACGAACACCGGGGAGCTGTTTTTT
CDR3aa: CASSSHLRDTTNTGELFF
abundance: few
d_gene: .
v_gene: TRBV5-1
j_gene: TRBJ2-2

CDR3nt: TGTGCCTGGAGAGGGAATACCGAGACCCAGTACTTC
CDR3aa: CAWRGNTETQYF
abundance: .
d_gene: .
v_gene: TRBV30
j_gene: TRBJ2-5

CDR3nt: TGTGCCAGTACCCTCCTGTTGGGGGGCGACTATGGCTACACCTTC
CDR3aa: CASTLLLGGDYGYTF
abundance: .
d_gene: .
v_gene: TRBV19
j_gene: TRBJ1-2

CDR3nt: TGTGCCAGTAGTACCCACTCGGGACTAGCGGAGAACACCGGGGAGCTGTTTTTT
CDR3aa: CASSTHSGLAENTGELFF
abundance: .
d_gene: TRBD2
v_gene: TRBV19
j_gene: TRBJ2-2

CDR3nt: TGTGCCTGGGGGTCTGAGGACAGGGCTATAGAAACGCCAAGACGGACCCAGTACTTC
CDR3aa: CAWGSEDRAIETPRRTQYF
abundance: .
d_gene: TRBD1
v_gene: TRBV30
j_gene: TRBJ2-5

CDR3nt: TGTGCCAGCAGCTTATGGTTCAGGGGAAGGGACACTGAAGCTTTCTTT
CDR3aa: CASSLWFRGRDTEAFF
abundance: once
d_gene: .
v_gene: TRBV11-2
j_gene: TRBJ1-1

CDR3nt: TGTGCCAGCAGCTTAATTCCCGGACAGGCCCTCTACGAGCAGTACTTC
CDR3aa: CASSLIPGQALYEQYF
abundance: .
d_gene: TRBD1
v_gene: TRBV7-8
j_gene: TRBJ2-7

CDR3nt: TGTGCCTGGAGTAGAGGAGACAGGGGGATCGGATACTATAATTCACCCCTCCACTTT
CDR3aa: CAWSRGDRGIGYYNSPLHF
abundance: .
d_gene: TRBD1
v_gene: TRBV30
j_gene: TRBJ1-6

CDR3nt: TGTGCCAGCAGTGAAGACAGACGGCGGAAAAATACTGAAGCTTTCTTT
CDR3aa: CASSEDRRRKNTEAFF
abundance: .
d_gene: .
v_gene: TRBV6-1
j_gene: TRBJ1-1

CDR3nt: TGCAGTGTTACCGAGCAGTACTTC
CDR3aa: CSVTEQYF
abundance: .
d_gene: .
v_gene: TRBV20-1
j_gene: TRBJ2-7

CDR3nt: TGTGCTAGTGGTCCCACCCAGCGGGAGTCCGGAACTGGTCAGAATGAGCAGTTCTTC
CDR3aa: CASGPTQRESGTGQNEQFF
abundance: .
d_gene: TRBD2
v_gene: TRBV12-5
j_gene: TRBJ2-1

CDR3nt: TGTGCCAGCAGCGTAGTTCCAGAAAGACAGGGGGACTCAACTAATGAAAAACTGTTTTTT
CDR3aa: CASSVVPERQGDSTNEKLFF
abundance: .
d_gene: TRBD1
v_gene: TRBV9
j_gene: TRBJ1-4

CDR3nt: TGCTCCCTTATCTTAGCGGGAGGCTACAATGAGCAGTTCTTC
CDR3aa: CSLILAGGYNEQFF
abundance: .
d_gene: TRBD2
v_gene: TRBV9
j_gene: TRBJ2-1

CDR3nt: TGCGCCAGCAGCTTGGTAGGGGGACAGGCAGGGACTAGCGGGAGGCCCTACAATGAGCAGTTCTTC
CDR3aa: CASSLVGGQAGTSGRPYNEQFF
abundance: .
d_gene: TRBD2
v_gene: TRBV5-1
j_gene: TRBJ2-1

CDR3nt: TGTGCCACCAGCAGAGGACGGGAACTGTTTTTT
CDR3aa: CATSRGRELFF
abundance: .
d_gene: .
v_gene: TRBV15
j_gene: TRBJ1-4

CDR3nt: TGTGCCAGCAGCCCCCACCATGCGCGGAAGGCCACAGATACGCAGTATTTT
CDR3aa: CASSPHHARKATDTQYF
abundance: .
d_gene: .
v_gene: TRBV7-6
j_gene: TRBJ2-3

CDR3nt: TGTGCCAGCAGCTTAGCGAACCCGTATAATGAGCAGTTCTTC
CDR3aa: CASSLANPYNEQFF
abundance: .
d_gene: .
v_gene: TRBV11-2
j_gene: TRBJ2-1

CDR3nt: TGTGCCAGCAGCCAAGAACCCTCGACAGTCAACACTGAAGCTTTCTTT
CDR3aa: CASSQEPSTVNTEAFF
abundance: .
d_gene: .
v_gene: TRBV4-2
j_gene: TRBJ1-1

CDR3nt: TGTGCCAGCGTACTAAGACAAGGTAACGACTATGGCTACACCTTC
CDR3aa: CASVLRQGNDYGYTF
abundance: once
d_gene: .
v_gene: TRBV28
j_gene: TRBJ1-2

CDR3nt: TGTGCCAGCAGTTTTAAGTCAGGGAACCTTGAAGCTTTCTTT
CDR3aa: CASSFKSGNLEAFF
abundance: once
d_gene: .
v_gene: TRBV27
j_gene: TRBJ1-1

CDR3nt: TGTGCCAGCAGCGGTTACAGGGGCCAGCCCCAGCATTTT
CDR3aa: CASSGYRGQPQHF
abundance: .
d_gene: TRBD1
v_gene: TRBV7-9
j_gene: TRBJ1-5

CDR3nt: TGTGCCAGCACCCCATGGGGGCCGAACACCGGGGAGCTGTTTTTT
CDR3aa: CASTPWGPNTGELFF
abundance: .
d_gene: .
v_gene: TRBV6-5
j_gene: TRBJ2-2

CDR3nt: TGTGCCAGCAGCTTGGACACTTCCTACGAGCAGTACTTC
CDR3aa: CASSLDTSYEQYF
abundance: once
d_gene: .
v_gene: TRBV7-2
j_gene: TRBJ2-7

CDR3nt: TGCAGCGCCGGGACAGGACCACACTCCTACGAGCAGTACTTC
CDR3aa: CSAGTGPHSYEQYF
abundance: once
d_gene: TRBD1
v_gene: TRBV29-1
j_gene: TRBJ2-7

CDR3nt: TGTGCCAGCAGCCCGCGGTCCCGGGACAGGGACGAGCAGTACTTC
CDR3aa: CASSPRSRDRDEQYF
abundance: once
d_gene: TRBD1
v_gene: TRBV13
j_gene: TRBJ2-7

CDR3nt: TGCGCCAGCAGCTTGGAGTCCGAGCAGTACTTC
CDR3aa: CASSLESEQYF
abundance: .
d_gene: .
v_gene: TRBV5-1
j_gene: TRBJ2-7

CDR3nt: TGTGCCAGCAGTTTAGAGTCGGGTTCTTCATCCACAGATACGCAGTATTTT
CDR3aa: CASSLESGSSSTDTQYF
abundance: once
d_gene: .
v_gene: TRBV27
j_gene: TRBJ2-3

CDR3nt: TGTGCCTGGATGTCGGTTCGATGCAGGGAGGGGGTTGGTGGGGCCAACGTCCTGACTTTC
CDR3aa: CAWMSVRCREGVGGANVLTF
abundance: .
d_gene: .
v_gene: TRBV30
j_gene: TRBJ2-6

CDR3nt: TGCGCCAGCAGCCAAGACTGGGGACTCCACTACACCGGGGAGCTGTTTTTT
CDR3aa: CASSQDWGLHYTGELFF
abundance: .
d_gene: .
v_gene: TRBV4-1
j_gene: TRBJ2-2

CDR3nt: TGTGCCAGCAGCTCATCCGGGACAGGCCAGAACACTGAAGCTTTCTTT
CDR3aa: CASSSSGTGQNTEAFF
abundance: .
d_gene: TRBD1
v_gene: TRBV11-3
j_gene: TRBJ1-1

CDR3nt: TGTGCCAGCACTTTAAACTTGGGGCAGGGCTCGAATCAGCCCCAGCATTTT
CDR3aa: CASTLNLGQGSNQPQHF
abundance: .
d_gene: .
v_gene: TRBV28
j_gene: TRBJ1-5

CDR3nt: TGTGCCAGCACTCTAAAATGGACAGGGGCCTATGGCTACACCTTC
CDR3aa: CASTLKWTGAYGYTF
abundance: .
d_gene: TRBD1
v_gene: TRBV6-1
j_gene: TRBJ1-2

CDR3nt: TGTGCCAGCAGCTTACGAGAGCCCTCAACTAATGAAAAACTGTTTTTT
CDR3aa: CASSLREPSTNEKLFF
abundance: once
d_gene: .
v_gene: TRBV11-1
j_gene: TRBJ1-4

CDR3nt: TGTGCCAGCAGTGAAGGTATAGCGGGAGGGAGAAACGAGCAGTACTTC
CDR3aa: CASSEGIAGGRNEQYF
abundance: .
d_gene: TRBD2
v_gene: TRBV6-1
j_gene: TRBJ2-7

CDR3nt: TGTGCCAGCTCACCGAAGACAGGGACGGTCCGGATCCGCACAGATACGCAGTATTTT
CDR3aa: CASSPKTGTVRIRTDTQYF
abundance: .
d_gene: TRBD1
v_gene: TRBV18
j_gene: TRBJ2-3